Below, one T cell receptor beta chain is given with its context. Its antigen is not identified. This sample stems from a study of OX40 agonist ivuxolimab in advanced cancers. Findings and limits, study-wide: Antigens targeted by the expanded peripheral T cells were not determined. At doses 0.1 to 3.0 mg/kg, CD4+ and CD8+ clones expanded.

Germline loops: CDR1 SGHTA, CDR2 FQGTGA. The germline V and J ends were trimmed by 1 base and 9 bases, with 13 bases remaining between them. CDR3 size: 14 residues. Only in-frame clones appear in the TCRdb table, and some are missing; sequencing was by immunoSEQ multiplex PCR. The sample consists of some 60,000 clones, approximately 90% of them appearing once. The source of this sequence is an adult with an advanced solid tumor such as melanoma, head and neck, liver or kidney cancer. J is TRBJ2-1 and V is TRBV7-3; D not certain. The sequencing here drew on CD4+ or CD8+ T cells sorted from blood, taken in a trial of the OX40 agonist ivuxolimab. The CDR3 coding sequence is TGTGCCAGCAGCTTAAAGCCCACTGGAACTGAGCAGTTCTTC. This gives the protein CASSLKPTGTEQFF. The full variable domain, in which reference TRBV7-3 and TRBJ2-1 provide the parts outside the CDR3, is GAGVSQTPSNKVTEKGKYVELRCDPISGHTALYWYRQSLGQGPEFLIYFQGTGAADDSGLPNDRFFAVRPEGSVSTLKIQRTERGDSAVYLCASSLKPTGTEQFFGPGTRLTVL.